The 6 T cell receptor beta chains listed next were all sequenced from one sample in a study of blood T cell repertoires in COVID-19. Method: immunoSEQ multiplex PCR; TCRdb's copy keeps in-frame clones and lacks some. Of over 130,000 clones listed, more than 80% were seen once; the top ten hold 1.6%. The material sequenced was PBMCs or T cells enriched from blood (not recorded which). The receptors shown here come from a young woman who had been exposed to COVID-19.

The chain recombines TRBV7-2 with TRBJ2-5, with a tentative D call TRBD2 (6 bases). Germline values: CDR1 SGHTA, CDR2 FQGNSA. V lost 5 bases and J 5 bases, leaving 21 bases between the germline ends. There are 16 residues in the CDR3. As DNA, the CDR3 is TGTGCCAGCAGCCATTCCGGGACTCTACGATGGGAGACCCAGTACTTC. This codes for CASSHSGTLRWETQYF.

The V call is TRBV19, the J call TRBJ2-6; D uncertain. V dropped 3 bases and J dropped 0 bases, with 12 bases sitting between them. CDR3 size: 17 residues. The germline gives CDR1 LNHDA, CDR2 SQIVND (reference sequence). CDR3 in amino acids: CASSIPGSSSGANVLTF. CDR3 bases: TGTGCCAGTAGTATCCCAGGTTCCAGCTCTGGGGCCAACGTCCTGACTTTC. Full variable domain (missing parts from reference TRBV19 and TRBJ2-6): DGGITQSPKYLFRKEGQNVTLSCEQNLNHDAMYWYRQDPGQGLRLIYYSQIVNDFQKGDIAEGYSVSREKKESFPLTVTSAQKNPTAFYLCASSIPGSSSGANVLTFGAGSRLTVL.

This clone was recorded only once. The chain joins TRBV9 to TRBJ2-1; 7 nucleotides align to TRBD2. CDR3 length equals 15 residues. Trimming removed 2 bases from V and 0 bases from J; junction bases left unmatched: 2. Germline V lookup: CDR1 SGDLS, CDR2 YYNGEE. CDR3 nucleotides: TGTGCCAGCAGCGTCAGCGGGGACTCCTACAATGAGCAGTTCTTC. Translated: CASSVSGDSYNEQFF.

The chain recombines TRBV12-3 or TRBV12-4 with TRBJ1-6; TRBD1 matches 9 bases. CDR3 length equals 13 residues. V dropped 9 bases and J dropped 7; count of bases not matched to a gene: 4. Written as DNA, the CDR3 is TGTGCCAGTGGGGGACAGGGAAATTCACCCCTCCACTTT. Protein sequence: CASGGQGNSPLHF.

V is TRBV7-2 and J is TRBJ2-7; D is perhaps TRBD1 (5 bases). V lost 5 bases and J lost 1, with 12 bases in between. Germline CDR1 and CDR2: SGHTA and FQGNSA. The CDR3 extends over 14 amino acids. The CDR3 DNA is TGTGCCAGCAGCCCCCATAGGGGTTCCTACGAGCAGTACTTC. Translating gives CASSPHRGSYEQYF.

The gene calls are TRBV7-9 and TRBJ2-1; TRBD2 matches at 9 bases. Trimming cost V 4 bases and J 7 bases; bases outside gene matches: 5. CDR1 and CDR2 (germline): SEHNR, FQNEAQ (reference sequence). This CDR3 has 14 amino acids. CDR3 sequence: CASSYQREANEQFF. The DNA of the CDR3 is TGTGCCAGCAGCTATCAGCGGGAGGCGAATGAGCAGTTCTTC.